Presented here are 14 T cell receptor beta chains from one specimen sequenced in a study of follicular helper T cells after annual influenza vaccination. Libraries were prepared by immunoSEQ multiplex PCR; TCRdb keeps only in-frame clonotypes and omits some of them. Here the sample spans approximately 840 clones, more than 60% being singletons. This sample's time point: 2015-2016 season, 7 days after influenza vaccination. The source was CXCR5+ CD38+ circulating T follicular helper cells from blood, collected 7 days after influenza vaccination. Documented subset: circulating Tfh, non-naive CD4+CXCR5+PD-1+ (ICOS+CD38+ or ICOS-CD38-). Receptor source: an adult who received the influenza vaccine.

V and J are TRBV29-1 and TRBJ2-2, with 8 bases lining up with TRBD1. The germline gives CDR1 SQVTM, CDR2 ANQGSEA. This CDR3 is built from 15 residues. V gave up 7 bases and J gave up 2 bases; unmatched junction bases: 9. CDR3 coding DNA: TGCAGCGCGACAGGGGCTGCACAAAACACCGGGGAGCTGTTTTTT. Its translation: CSATGAAQNTGELFF.

This chain uses TRBV15 with TRBJ2-1, with D tentatively TRBD1 (6 bases). Between the trimmed V and J ends, which lost 1 base and 7 bases, there was a span of 11 bases. The length of the CDR3 is 14 residues. Germline V gene lookup returns CDR1 LNHNV and CDR2 YYDKDF (reference sequence). CDR3 sequence (DNA): TGTGCCACCAGCAGAGGGGGGCTAGGGAATGAGCAGTTCTTC. This translates into CATSRGGLGNEQFF.

V is TRBV5-6 and J is TRBJ2-7; 7 bases are a match to TRBD2. The germline gives CDR1 SGHDT, CDR2 YYEEEE. The CDR3 has 16 residues. J gave up 0 bases and V 0 bases, and 6 bases lay outside the gene matches. CDR3 nucleotide sequence: TGTGCCAGCAGCTTGGAGGGCGGGGGTCTCTCCTACGAGCAGTACTTC. Protein sequence: CASSLEGGGLSYEQYF.

This clone was observed a handful of times. The chain employs TRBV10-1 and TRBJ1-1; possible D gene TRBD1, 5 bases. The CDR3 spans 17 residues. V lost 2 bases and J 5 bases, leaving 21 bases between the germline ends. The germline V gene encodes CDR1 WNHNN and CDR2 SYGVQD (reference sequence). The CDR3 nucleotides are TGCGCCAGCAGTGAGACGACGACAGTACGTTTAGAGACTGAAGCTTTCTTT. This translates into CASSETTTVRLETEAFF.

The V and J genes are TRBV27 and TRBJ2-2, with 8 bases that match TRBD1. The CDR3 is 15 residues long. The germline CDR1 and CDR2 sequences are MNHEY and SMNVEV (reference sequence). V lost 5 bases to trimming and J lost 5 bases; unmatched junction nucleotides: 7. Here the CDR3 reads CASSQGTGTTGELFF. The DNA for the CDR3 is TGTGCCAGCAGTCAGGGGACAGGCACAACCGGGGAGCTGTTTTTT.

As to this clone: The same CDR3 arises from other DNA sequences in this sample as well. The rearrangement links TRBV6-6 to TRBJ1-3; D not certain. V shed 4 bases and J shed 4 bases, with 8 bases lying between them. The germline V gene encodes CDR1 MNHNY and CDR2 SVGAGI (reference sequence). The CDR3 loop spans 13 amino acids. The CDR3 bases are TGTGCCAGCAGTTCCACTGGGGGAAACACCATATATTTT. Translated, it gives CASSSTGGNTIYF.

A single count supports this clone. The chain joins TRBV7-9 to TRBJ1-5, with D possibly being TRBD1 (6 bases). CDR3 length equals 14 residues. V lost 4 bases to trimming and J lost 8 bases, with 15 bases between them. Germline V gives CDR1 SEHNR, CDR2 FQNEAQ (reference sequence). The CDR3 reads CASSSDRGGEPQHF. As DNA, the CDR3 is TGTGCCAGCAGCTCGGACAGAGGGGGAGAGCCCCAGCATTTT.

The CDR3 region has the DNA TGCAGCGTGAAGGCGGGGTCGGGACTGCTGGGCTACACCTTC. Residues: CSVKAGSGLLGYTF. This rearrangement joins TRBV29-1 to TRBJ1-2; D might be TRBD1 (5 bases). Deletions cut 6 bases from V and 8 bases from J, with 22 bases between. Germline values: CDR1 SQVTM, CDR2 ANQGSEA. The CDR3 runs to 14 residues.

This chain links TRBV12-5 with TRBJ2-1; the D call may be TRBD1 or TRBD2 (5 bases each). Germline-derived CDR1 and CDR2 are LGHNT and FRNRAP. Trimming stripped 0 bases from V and 12 bases from J, with 6 bases between. The CDR3 contains 11 residues. In nucleotides, the CDR3 is TGTGCTAGTGGTTTGGTGGGGGTGCAGTTCTTC. Protein product: CASGLVGVQFF.

The chain links TRBV11-3 to TRBJ2-7, with D possibly TRBD1 on 5 matching bases. CDR3 length: 15 residues. V was cut by 5 bases and J by 6 bases, with 20 bases left in between. CDR1 is SGHNT, CDR2 YENEEA, per germline. The CDR3 DNA is TGTGCCAGCAGCCCAGGACGACAGTTCTCTGGCGAGCAGTACTTC. Its translation is CASSPGRQFSGEQYF.

The V call is TRBV15, the J call TRBJ2-3, with TRBD1 matching over 9 bases. The CDR3 totals 16 residues. Trimming cost V 4 bases and J 0 bases; bases outside gene matches: 5. CDR1 and CDR2 (germline): LNHNV, YYDKDF (reference sequence). This CDR3 reads CATSTLGQGSTDTQYF. DNA for the CDR3: TGTGCCACCAGCACCCTAGGACAGGGGAGCACAGATACGCAGTATTTT.

This clone showed up just a few times. The rearrangement links TRBV7-6 to TRBJ2-1; D ambiguous. V lost 0 bases, J lost 3 bases, and 3 bases lay in between. Germline CDR1 reads SGHVS; CDR2 reads FNYEAQ. This CDR3 is built from 13 residues. The CDR3 DNA reads as TGTGCCAGCAGCTTAGCTGTCTACAATGAGCAGTTCTTC. Its protein is CASSLAVYNEQFF.

This clone has more than one count but fewer than ten. The J gene is TRBJ1-2, the V gene TRBV11-1; a weak D match, TRBD1 (6 bases). CDR1 is SGHAT, CDR2 FQDESV, per germline (reference sequence). The ends were cut back, 5 bases at V and 4 bases at J, with 11 bases in the middle. The CDR3 is 13 residues long. CDR3 sequence (DNA): TGTGCCAGCAGCCAACAGGGTACCTATGGCTACACCTTC. This translates into CASSQQGTYGYTF. The full variable domain, completed using reference TRBV11-1 and TRBJ1-2, is EAEVAQSPRYKITEKSQAVAFWCDPISGHATLYWYRQILGQGPELLVQFQDESVVDDSQLPKDRFSAERLKGVDSTLKIQPAELGDSAMYLCASSQQGTYGYTFGSGTRLTVV.

This clone was counted only a few times. The chain carries TRBV12-5 and TRBJ2-5; 7 bases are a match to TRBD2. Germline V gives CDR1 LGHNT, CDR2 FRNRAP. The junction had 12 bases not matched to a gene; V was cut back by 6 bases and J by 5 bases. The CDR3 length is 15 residues. The CDR3, as DNA: TGTGCTAGTGGCCTCGGAGCGGGGATGATGGAGACCCAGTACTTC. Its translation is CASGLGAGMMETQYF.